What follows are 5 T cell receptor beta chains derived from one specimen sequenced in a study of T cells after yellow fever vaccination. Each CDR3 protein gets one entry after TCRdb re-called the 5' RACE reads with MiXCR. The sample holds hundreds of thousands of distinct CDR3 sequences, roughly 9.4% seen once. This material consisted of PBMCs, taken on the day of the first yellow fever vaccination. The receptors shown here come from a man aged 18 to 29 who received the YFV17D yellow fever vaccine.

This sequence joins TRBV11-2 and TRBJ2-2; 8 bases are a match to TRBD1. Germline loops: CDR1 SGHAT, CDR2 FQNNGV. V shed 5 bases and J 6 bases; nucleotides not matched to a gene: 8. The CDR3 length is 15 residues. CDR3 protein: CASSTPTGVAGELFF. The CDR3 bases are TGTGCCAGCAGCACTCCGACAGGGGTGGCCGGGGAGCTGTTTTTT.

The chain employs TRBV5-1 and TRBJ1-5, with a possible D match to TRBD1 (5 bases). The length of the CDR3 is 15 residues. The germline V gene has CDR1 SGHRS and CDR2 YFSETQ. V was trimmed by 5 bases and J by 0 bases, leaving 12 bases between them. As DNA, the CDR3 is TGCGCCAGCAGACTGACAGTATATAGCAATCAGCCCCAGCATTTT. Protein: CASRLTVYSNQPQHF. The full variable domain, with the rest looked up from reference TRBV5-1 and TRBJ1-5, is KAGVTQTPRYLIKTRGQQVTLSCSPISGHRSVSWYQQTPGQGLQFLFEYFSETQRNKGNFPGRFSGRQFSNSRSEMNVSTLELGDSALYLCASRLTVYSNQPQHFGDGTRLSIL.

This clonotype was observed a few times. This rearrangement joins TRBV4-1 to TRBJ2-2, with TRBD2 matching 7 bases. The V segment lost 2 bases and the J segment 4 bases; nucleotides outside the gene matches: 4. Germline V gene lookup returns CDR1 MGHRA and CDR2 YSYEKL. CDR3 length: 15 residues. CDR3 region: CASSQPGGGTGELFF. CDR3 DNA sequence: TGCGCCAGCAGCCAACCGGGGGGTGGCACCGGGGAGCTGTTTTTT.

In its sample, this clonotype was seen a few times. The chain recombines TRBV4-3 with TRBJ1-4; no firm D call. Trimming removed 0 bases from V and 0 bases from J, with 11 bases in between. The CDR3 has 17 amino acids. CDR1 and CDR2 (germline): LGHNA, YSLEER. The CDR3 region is CASSQDAQRATNEKLFF. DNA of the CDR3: TGCGCCAGCAGCCAAGACGCCCAGAGAGCAACTAATGAAAAACTGTTTTTT.

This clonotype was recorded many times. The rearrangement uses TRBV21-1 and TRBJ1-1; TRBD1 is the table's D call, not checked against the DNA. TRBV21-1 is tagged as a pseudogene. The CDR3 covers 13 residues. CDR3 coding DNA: TGTGCCAGCAACGGGGGACCGAACACTGAAGCTTTCTTT. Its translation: CASNGGPNTEAFF.